These 26 T cell receptor beta chains originate from one sample sequenced in a study of CXCR3-negative and CXCR3-positive naive CD8 T cells. Each TRB cDNA library was prepared by 5' RACE (with UMI labels). Using the 5' RACE reads, TCRdb records one entry per CDR3 protein without DNA. The specimen's table records tens of thousands of distinct CDR3 sequences. The sample consisted of naive CXCR3- CD8+ T cells from blood. As for subset: CD45RO-CCR7+CD27+CD95- naive CD8+ T cells lacking CXCR3 (TNR3-). Receptors originate from a human donor in good health. Some clones in this sample may be carry-over from other donors' samples.

The V call is TRBV7-6, the J call TRBJ2-7; TCRdb selects TRBD2, and the lack of DNA leaves this call unchecked. Per the germline V gene, CDR1 is SGHVS and CDR2 is FNYEAQ. This CDR3 has 13 amino acids. The CDR3 sequence is CASSLGGLYEQYF.

The gene calls are TRBV30 and TRBJ2-7; TCRdb proposes TRBD1, but this gene call is untestable without DNA. This CDR3 contains 14 residues. From germline, CDR1 is GTSNPN and CDR2 SVGIG (reference sequence). The CDR3 sequence: CAWSAGRGYTEQYF. Together with reference TRBV30 and TRBJ2-7, the CDR3 gives the full variable domain: SQTIHQWPATLVQPVGSPLSLECTVEGTSNPNLYWYRQAAGRGLQLLFYSVGIGQISSEVPQNLSASRPQDRQFILSSKKLLLSDSGFYLCAWSAGRGYTEQYFGPGTRLTVT.

The genes are TRBV9 and TRBJ1-1. The CDR3 consists of 17 residues. Germline loops: CDR1 SGDLS, CDR2 YYNGEE. The CDR3: CASSGDLGGSWNTEAFF.

The chain recombines TRBV4-1 with TRBJ2-1; absent DNA, TCRdb's TRBD2 call cannot be checked. In germline, CDR1 is MGHRA, CDR2 YSYEKL. This CDR3 region has 17 residues. Here the CDR3 reads CASSLINSGSSYNEQFF.

The chain recombines TRBV25-1 with TRBJ2-1; TCRdb lists TRBD2, though no DNA is available to test this call. Germline V CDR1 and CDR2: MGHDK, SYGVNS. The CDR3 spans 15 residues. The CDR3 protein is CASSDASGGDNEQFF.

The chain carries TRBV6-4 and TRBJ2-2; without DNA, the TCRdb call of TRBD1 cannot be checked. Germline lookup yields CDR1 MRHNA and CDR2 SNTAGT. This CDR3 has 13 residues. The CDR3 spells CASRQGGTGELFF.

V gene TRBV20-1 combines with J gene TRBJ1-2; TCRdb outputs TRBD1, but without DNA this stays unchecked. Germline V gives CDR1 DFQATT, CDR2 SNEGSKA (reference sequence). This CDR3 has 11 residues. CDR3 sequence: CSASRVLRYTF.

The rearrangement links TRBV25-1 to TRBJ2-1; TCRdb's D call, TRBD2, is unchecked because there is no DNA. The CDR3 has 17 amino acids. Germline CDR1 reads MGHDK; CDR2 reads SYGVNS. The CDR3 sequence: CASTSYGTSTEDNEQFF.

The genes are TRBV29-1 and TRBJ1-1. This CDR3 has 13 amino acids. Germline CDR1 is SQVTM and CDR2 is ANQGSEA. The CDR3 is CSVKWSGNTEAFF. The whole variable domain, remainder taken from reference TRBV29-1 and TRBJ1-1, is SAVISQKPSRDICQRGTSLTIQCQVDSQVTMMFWYRQQPGQSLTLIATANQGSEATYESGFVIDKFPISRPNLTFSTLTVSNMSPEDSSIYLCSVKWSGNTEAFFGQGTRLTVV.

The chain uses TRBV6-6 and TRBJ2-1; the TCRdb call, TRBD1, lacks DNA for checking. The CDR3 has 17 amino acids. Germline lookup yields CDR1 MNHNY and CDR2 SVGAGI (reference sequence). The CDR3 loop reads CASSYSSLGTPYNEQFF.

The chain uses TRBV28 and TRBJ1-5; lacking DNA, the TRBD1 call made by TCRdb goes unchecked. Germline V gives CDR1 MDHEN, CDR2 SYDVKM. The CDR3 spans 14 residues. The CDR3 here is CASSTRGVDQPQHF.

The chain employs TRBV10-3 and TRBJ1-1; the D call of TRBD1 rests on TCRdb alone, since no DNA is present to check it. This CDR3 contains 15 residues. Germline values: CDR1 ENHRY, CDR2 SYGVKD. This chain's CDR3 is CAISESAGMNTEAFF.

This chain connects TRBV18 to TRBJ2-1; TCRdb returns TRBD2, unconfirmable since there is no DNA. The CDR3 runs to 14 residues. In germline, CDR1 is KGHSH, CDR2 LQKENI. The CDR3 region is CASSPPAGRAEQFF.

The chain carries TRBV20-1 and TRBJ2-7; TCRdb's D call of TRBD2 is untestable without DNA. Per germline, CDR1 DFQATT and CDR2 SNEGSKA (reference sequence). The CDR3 is 14 amino acids. CDR3 loop: CSALNSGSSYEQYF.

This chain uses TRBV27 with TRBJ2-2; no DNA is available, so the TRBD1 call from TCRdb remains unchecked. Germline assignment: CDR1 MNHEY and CDR2 SMNVEV (reference sequence). The CDR3 consists of 14 residues. The CDR3 sequence is CASSYGTGLGELFF.

CDR3 residues: CSARDALSAGGLYEQYF. This chain links TRBV20-1 with TRBJ2-7; the D call from TCRdb, TRBD1, cannot be confirmed without DNA. The CDR3 has 17 residues. In germline, CDR1 is DFQATT, CDR2 SNEGSKA (reference sequence).

The chain has TRBV20-1 and TRBJ2-3; TCRdb names TRBD2, which stays unverified in the absence of DNA. CDR1 DFQATT and CDR2 SNEGSKA come from the germline V gene (reference sequence). The CDR3 is 16 amino acids. CDR3 region: CSAKPGLAGGHYTQYF.

V and J are TRBV6-4 and TRBJ1-2; TCRdb gives TRBD1 as the D gene, but with no DNA this cannot be confirmed. This CDR3 is built from 14 residues. Germline lookup yields CDR1 MRHNA and CDR2 SNTAGT. This CDR3 is CASSPTGSTSGYTF.

The rearrangement uses TRBV7-9 and TRBJ2-7; TCRdb's assignment of TRBD1 cannot be checked, as there is no DNA. The CDR3 covers 16 residues. The germline CDR1 and CDR2 sequences are SEHNR and FQNEAQ (reference sequence). The chain's CDR3 is CASSLSAGTATYEQYF.

This chain links TRBV29-1 with TRBJ2-7; the D call of TRBD2 rests on TCRdb alone, since no DNA is present to check it. CDR3 length: 15 residues. CDR1 is SQVTM, CDR2 ANQGSEA, per germline. This CDR3 reads CSVRGAGDVGYEQYF.

The chain joins TRBV4-2 to TRBJ1-3; lacking DNA, the TRBD1 call made by TCRdb goes unchecked. The CDR3 has 20 amino acids. Germline loops: CDR1 LGHNA, CDR2 YNFKEQ. CDR3 in amino acids: CASSQGALRQTPSSGNTIYF.

The chain carries TRBV6-2 or TRBV6-3 and TRBJ2-2; TCRdb lists TRBD2, though no DNA is available to test this call. Germline lookup yields CDR1 MNHEY and CDR2 SVGEGT. CDR3 size: 15 residues. CDR3 sequence: CASSYLASAVGELFF.

The chain's CDR3 is CASSQITGGGAEADTQYF. The V call is TRBV7-2, the J call TRBJ2-3; TCRdb's assignment of TRBD2 cannot be checked, as there is no DNA. The CDR3 is 18 residues long. CDR1 is SGHTA, CDR2 FQGNSA, per germline.

The gene calls are TRBV7-9 and TRBJ2-5; TCRdb reports TRBD2, a call that lacks DNA to check it against. CDR3 size: 14 residues. Germline V CDR1 and CDR2: SEHNR, FQNEAQ (reference sequence). This chain's CDR3 is CASSGRPGEETQYF.

This chain's CDR3 is CASGQTGIEQYF. The V and J genes are TRBV5-1 and TRBJ2-7; the TRBD1 assignment by TCRdb is unverifiable without DNA. Germline loops: CDR1 SGHRS, CDR2 YFSETQ. CDR3 size: 12 residues.

The V call is TRBV14, the J call TRBJ2-2; there is no DNA to check the TCRdb D call of TRBD1. This CDR3 spans 17 amino acids. Germline V gives CDR1 SGHDN, CDR2 FVKESK. CDR3: CASSQERSSGYTGELFF.